This T cell receptor (beta chain) appears in the sequencing data of a study of blood T cell repertoires in COVID-19. Study-level information: PBMCs, B-cell-depleted T cells, or T cells provided the cDNA or gDNA that made up the material.

Participant ages covered about 18 to 100 years across 24 US areas. Each participant's cohort was designated according to participant-reported clinical history. Donors in Cohort 3 counted as recovered after two negative PCRs, clearance, or symptom resolution. Using immunoSEQ multiplex PCR, the repertoire was profiled, and TCRdb retains in-frame clones only, with some absent. The sample gives about 340,000 clones, about 92% of which show up once; about 18% is in the top ten. The receptor's source is a woman aged 25 to 39 who had recovered from COVID-19. The material sequenced was PBMCs or T cells enriched from blood (not recorded which).

The DNA for the CDR3 is TGTGCCAGCAGTTTGGAGGGAAGGGGAAAACTGTTTTTT. It translates to CASSLEGRGKLFF. The rearrangement links TRBV12-3 or TRBV12-4 to TRBJ1-4, with D maybe TRBD1 (5 bases). The ends were cut back, 3 bases at V and 10 bases at J, with 12 bases in the middle. CDR3 length equals 13 residues.